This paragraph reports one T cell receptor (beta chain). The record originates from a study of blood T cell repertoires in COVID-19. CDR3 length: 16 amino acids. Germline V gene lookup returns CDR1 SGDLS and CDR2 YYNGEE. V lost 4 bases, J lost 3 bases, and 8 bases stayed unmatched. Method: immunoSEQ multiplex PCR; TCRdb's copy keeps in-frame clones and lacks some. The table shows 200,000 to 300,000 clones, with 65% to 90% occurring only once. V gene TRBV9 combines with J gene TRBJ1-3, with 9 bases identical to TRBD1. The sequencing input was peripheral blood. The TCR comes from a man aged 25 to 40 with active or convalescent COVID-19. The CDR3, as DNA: TGTGCCAGCAGCAATTTACAGGGGGCTTTTGGAAACACCATATATTTT. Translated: CASSNLQGAFGNTIYF.